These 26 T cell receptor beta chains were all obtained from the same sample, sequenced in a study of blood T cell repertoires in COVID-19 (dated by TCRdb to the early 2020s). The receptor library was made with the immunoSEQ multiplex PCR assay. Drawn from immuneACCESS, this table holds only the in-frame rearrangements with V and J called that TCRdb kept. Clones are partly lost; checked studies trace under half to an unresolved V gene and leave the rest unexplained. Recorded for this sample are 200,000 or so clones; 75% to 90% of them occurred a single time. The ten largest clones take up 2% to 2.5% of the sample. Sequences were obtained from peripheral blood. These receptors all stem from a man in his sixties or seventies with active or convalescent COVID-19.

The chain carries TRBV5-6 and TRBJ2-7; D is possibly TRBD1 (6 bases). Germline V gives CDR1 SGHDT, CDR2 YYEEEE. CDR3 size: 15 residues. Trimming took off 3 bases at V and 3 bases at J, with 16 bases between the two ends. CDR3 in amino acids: CASSWGVGGYYEQYF. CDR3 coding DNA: TGTGCCAGCAGCTGGGGTGTTGGGGGCTACTACGAGCAGTACTTC.

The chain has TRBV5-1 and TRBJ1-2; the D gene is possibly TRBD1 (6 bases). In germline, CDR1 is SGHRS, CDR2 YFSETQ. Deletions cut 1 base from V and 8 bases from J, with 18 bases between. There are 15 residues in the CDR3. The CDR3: CASSLTGQVPWGYTF. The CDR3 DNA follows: TGCGCCAGCAGCTTGACGGGACAAGTCCCTTGGGGCTACACCTTC.

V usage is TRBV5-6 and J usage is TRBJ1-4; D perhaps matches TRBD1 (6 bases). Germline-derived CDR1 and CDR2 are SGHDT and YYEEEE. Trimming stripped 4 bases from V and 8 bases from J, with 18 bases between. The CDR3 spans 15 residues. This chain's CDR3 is CASSPQGRREEKLFF. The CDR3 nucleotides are TGTGCCAGCAGCCCCCAGGGGCGTAGGGAAGAAAAACTGTTTTTT.

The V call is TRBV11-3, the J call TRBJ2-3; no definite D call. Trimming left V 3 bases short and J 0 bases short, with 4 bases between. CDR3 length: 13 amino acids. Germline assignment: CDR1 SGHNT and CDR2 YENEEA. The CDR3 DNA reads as TGTGCCAGCAGCTTGCGGAGCACAGATACGCAGTATTTT. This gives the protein CASSLRSTDTQYF.

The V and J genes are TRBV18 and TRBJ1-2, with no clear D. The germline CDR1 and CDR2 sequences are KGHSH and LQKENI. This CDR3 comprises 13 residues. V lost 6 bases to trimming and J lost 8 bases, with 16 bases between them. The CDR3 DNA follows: TGTGCCAGCTCTCCCCGACAAAACTCGGGCTACACCTTC. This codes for CASSPRQNSGYTF.

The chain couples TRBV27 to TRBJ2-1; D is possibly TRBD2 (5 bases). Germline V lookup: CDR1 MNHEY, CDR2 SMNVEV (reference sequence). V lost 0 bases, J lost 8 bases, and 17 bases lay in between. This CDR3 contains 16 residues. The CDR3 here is CASSLSPGTLGDEQFF. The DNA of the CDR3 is TGTGCCAGCAGTTTATCTCCGGGAACTCTCGGTGATGAGCAGTTCTTC.

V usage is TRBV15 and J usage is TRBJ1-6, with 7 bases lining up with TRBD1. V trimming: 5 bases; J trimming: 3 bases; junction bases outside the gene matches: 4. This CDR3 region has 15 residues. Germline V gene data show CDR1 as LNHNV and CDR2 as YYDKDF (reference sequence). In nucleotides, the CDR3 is TGTGCCACCAGCGGCACAGGGGTCTATAATTCACCCCTCCACTTT. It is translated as CATSGTGVYNSPLHF.

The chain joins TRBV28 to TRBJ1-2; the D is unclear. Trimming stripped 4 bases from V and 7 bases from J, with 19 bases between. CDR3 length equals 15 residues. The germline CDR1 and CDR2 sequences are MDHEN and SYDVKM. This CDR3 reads CASSSSAASSSGYTF. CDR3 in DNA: TGTGCCAGCAGTTCTTCCGCGGCGTCCTCCTCTGGCTACACCTTC.

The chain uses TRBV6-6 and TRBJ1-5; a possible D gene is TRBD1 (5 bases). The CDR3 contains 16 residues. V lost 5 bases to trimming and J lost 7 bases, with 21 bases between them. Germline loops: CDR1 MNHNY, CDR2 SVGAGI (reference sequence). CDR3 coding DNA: TGTGCCAGCAGTCCCGGGACGGGGGGTCAGCGACAGCCCCAGCATTTT. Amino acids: CASSPGTGGQRQPQHF.

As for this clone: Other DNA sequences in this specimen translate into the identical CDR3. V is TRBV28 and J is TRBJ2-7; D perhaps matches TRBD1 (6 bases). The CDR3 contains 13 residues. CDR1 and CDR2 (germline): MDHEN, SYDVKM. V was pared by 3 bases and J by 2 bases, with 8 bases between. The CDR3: CASSLTGAYEQYF. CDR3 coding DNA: TGTGCCAGCAGTTTGACAGGAGCCTACGAGCAGTACTTC.

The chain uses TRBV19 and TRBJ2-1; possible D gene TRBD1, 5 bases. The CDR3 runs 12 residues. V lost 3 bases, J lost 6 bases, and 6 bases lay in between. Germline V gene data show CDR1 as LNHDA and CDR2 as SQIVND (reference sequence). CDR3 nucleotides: TGTGCCAGTAGTATCCAGGGCAATGAGCAGTTCTTC. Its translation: CASSIQGNEQFF.

In nucleotides, the CDR3 is TGTGCCAGCACCGGGACAGGGCAGAACATTCAGTACTTC. Amino acid sequence: CASTGTGQNIQYF. This sequence joins TRBV6-5 and TRBJ2-4; the match to TRBD1 covers 9 bases. The CDR3 extends over 13 amino acids. J was trimmed by 7 bases and V by 7 bases; bases with no gene match: 5. Germline lookup yields CDR1 MNHEY and CDR2 SVGAGI.

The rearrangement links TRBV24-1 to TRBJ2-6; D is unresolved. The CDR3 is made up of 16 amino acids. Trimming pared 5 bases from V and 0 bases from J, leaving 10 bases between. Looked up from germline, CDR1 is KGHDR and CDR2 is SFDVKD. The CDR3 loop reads CATSAGSPSGANVLTF. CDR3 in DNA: TGTGCCACCAGTGCAGGCAGCCCCTCTGGGGCCAACGTCCTGACTTTC.

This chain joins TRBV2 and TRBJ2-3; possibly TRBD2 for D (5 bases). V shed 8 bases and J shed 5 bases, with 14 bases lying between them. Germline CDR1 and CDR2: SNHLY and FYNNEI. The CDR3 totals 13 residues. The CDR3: CASAPGYKDTQYF. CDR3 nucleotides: TGTGCCAGCGCTCCGGGGTATAAAGATACGCAGTATTTT.

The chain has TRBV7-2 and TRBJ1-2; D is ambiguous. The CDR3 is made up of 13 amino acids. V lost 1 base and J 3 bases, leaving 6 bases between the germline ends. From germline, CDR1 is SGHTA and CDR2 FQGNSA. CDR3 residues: CASSLGTDYGYTF. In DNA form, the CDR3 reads TGTGCCAGCAGCTTAGGTACAGACTATGGCTACACCTTC.

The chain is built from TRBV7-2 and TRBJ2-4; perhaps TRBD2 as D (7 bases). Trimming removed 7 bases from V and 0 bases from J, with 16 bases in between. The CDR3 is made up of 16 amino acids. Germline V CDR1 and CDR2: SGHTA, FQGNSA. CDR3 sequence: CASNTRGGGAKNIQYF. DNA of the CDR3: TGTGCCAGCAATACGAGAGGGGGGGGAGCCAAAAACATTCAGTACTTC.

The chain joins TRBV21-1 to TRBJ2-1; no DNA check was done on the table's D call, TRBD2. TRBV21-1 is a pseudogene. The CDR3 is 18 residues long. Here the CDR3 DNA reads TGTGCCAGCAGCAAAGCCCCTCACGGACTAGCGGGAGGAAATGAGCAGTTCTTC. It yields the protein CASSKAPHGLAGGNEQFF.

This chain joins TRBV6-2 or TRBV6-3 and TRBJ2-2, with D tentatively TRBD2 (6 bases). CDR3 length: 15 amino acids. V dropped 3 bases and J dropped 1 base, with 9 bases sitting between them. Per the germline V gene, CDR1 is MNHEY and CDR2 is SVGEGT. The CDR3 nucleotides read TGTGCCAGCAGTTATCGTAGCGGGAACACCGGGGAGCTGTTTTTT. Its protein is CASSYRSGNTGELFF.

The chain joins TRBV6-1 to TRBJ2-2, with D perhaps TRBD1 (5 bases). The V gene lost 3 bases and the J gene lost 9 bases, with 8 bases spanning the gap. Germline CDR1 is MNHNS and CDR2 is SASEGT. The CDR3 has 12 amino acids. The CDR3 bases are TGTGCCAGCAGTGAGGGGCCTTGGGAGCTGTTTTTT. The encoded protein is CASSEGPWELFF.

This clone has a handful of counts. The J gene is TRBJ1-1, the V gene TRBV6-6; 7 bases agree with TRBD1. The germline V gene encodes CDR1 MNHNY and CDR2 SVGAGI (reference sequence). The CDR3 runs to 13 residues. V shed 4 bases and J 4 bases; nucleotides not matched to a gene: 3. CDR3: CASSSAGGTEAFF. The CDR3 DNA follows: TGTGCCAGCAGTTCGGCAGGGGGCACTGAAGCTTTCTTT.

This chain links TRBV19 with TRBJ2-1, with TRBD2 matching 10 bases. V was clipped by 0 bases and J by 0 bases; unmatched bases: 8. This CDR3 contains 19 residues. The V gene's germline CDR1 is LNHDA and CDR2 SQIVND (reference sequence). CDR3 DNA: TGTGCCAGTAGTATAGATCGAGGACTAGCGGAAAGCTCCTACAATGAGCAGTTCTTC. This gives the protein CASSIDRGLAESSYNEQFF.

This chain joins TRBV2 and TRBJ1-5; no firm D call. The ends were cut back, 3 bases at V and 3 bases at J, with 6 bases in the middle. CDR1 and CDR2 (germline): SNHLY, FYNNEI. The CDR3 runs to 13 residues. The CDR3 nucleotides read TGTGCCAGCAGTGACCAGGTCAATCAGCCCCAGCATTTT. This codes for CASSDQVNQPQHF. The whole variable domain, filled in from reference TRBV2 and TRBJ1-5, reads EPEVTQTPSHQVTQMGQEVILRCVPISNHLYFYWYRQILGQKVEFLVSFYNNEISEKSEIFDDQFSVERPDGSNFTLKIRSTKLEDSAMYFCASSDQVNQPQHFGDGTRLSIL.

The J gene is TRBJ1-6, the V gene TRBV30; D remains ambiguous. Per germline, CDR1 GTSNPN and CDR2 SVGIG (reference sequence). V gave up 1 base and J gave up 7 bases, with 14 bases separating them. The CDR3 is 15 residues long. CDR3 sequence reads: CAWSGRRATNSPLHF. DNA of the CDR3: TGTGCCTGGAGTGGGCGGAGGGCAACCAATTCACCCCTCCACTTT.

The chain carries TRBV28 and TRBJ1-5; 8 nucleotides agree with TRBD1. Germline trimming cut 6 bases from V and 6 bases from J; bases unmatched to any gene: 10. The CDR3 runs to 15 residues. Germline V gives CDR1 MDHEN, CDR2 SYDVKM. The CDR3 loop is CASSSAGGPPQPQHF. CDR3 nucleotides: TGTGCCAGCAGCTCCGCAGGGGGCCCACCTCAGCCCCAGCATTTT.

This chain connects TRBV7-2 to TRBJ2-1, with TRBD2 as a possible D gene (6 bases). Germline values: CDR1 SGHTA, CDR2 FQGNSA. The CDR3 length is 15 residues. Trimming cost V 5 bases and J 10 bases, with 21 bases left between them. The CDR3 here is CASSLPGTPDWEQFF. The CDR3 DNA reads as TGTGCCAGCAGCCTGCCCGGGACTCCCGACTGGGAGCAGTTCTTC. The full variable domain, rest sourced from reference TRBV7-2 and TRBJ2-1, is GAGVSQSPSNKVTEKGKDVELRCDPISGHTALYWYRQSLGQGLEFLIYFQGNSAPDKSGLPSDRFSAERTGGSVSTLTIQRTQQEDSAVYLCASSLPGTPDWEQFFGPGTRLTVL.

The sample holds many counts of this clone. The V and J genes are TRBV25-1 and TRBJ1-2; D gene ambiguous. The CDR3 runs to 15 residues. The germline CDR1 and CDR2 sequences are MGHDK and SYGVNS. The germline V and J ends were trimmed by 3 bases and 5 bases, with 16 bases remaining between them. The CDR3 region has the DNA TGTGCCAGCAGTGACAGCGAAGAGACCTCTTATGGCTACACCTTC. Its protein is CASSDSEETSYGYTF.